This T cell receptor (beta chain) was identified during a study of identical twins. Study results and limitations: Fewer insertions characterized abundant cord blood beta clonotypes, whereas memory repertoires showed none. Compared with models, monozygotic twins showed more out-of-frame TCR alpha sharing. Out-of-frame beta sequences exhibited a weaker degree of excess twin sharing.

A universal primer site was created by template switching, with the cDNA bearing unique molecular identifiers. Via MiXCR, TCRdb re-called the 5' RACE reads, giving one row per CDR3 protein. The table includes 230,000 or so distinct CDR3 sequences, approximately 8.3% detected once. The sample holds many counts of this clonotype. Its specificity is unknown. Germline CDR1 MNHEY, CDR2 SVGAGI. The CDR3 has 15 residues. The J segment lost 1 base and the V segment lost 4 bases, leaving 4 bases of the junction unmatched. This sample also appeared in a second study, on yellow fever vaccine responses in identical twins.

The chain combines TRBV6-5 with TRBJ2-5, with 9 bases identical to TRBD1. The clonotype comes from a young woman in good health. Input material: CD8+ T cells sorted from blood. The CDR3 spells CASSWTGASQETQYF. The CDR3 nucleotides read TGTGCCAGCAGTTGGACAGGGGCAAGCCAAGAGACCCAGTACTTC.